Presented here are 29 T cell receptor beta chains from one specimen sequenced in a study of blood T cell repertoires in COVID-19. Clones were read by immunoSEQ multiplex PCR, and TCRdb kept only the in-frame ones, dropping some. There are fewer than 400,000 clones in the sample; approximately 86% occur only once, and 2.5% to 3.5% lies in the top ten. Sequencing input: peripheral blood. These receptors were obtained from a human donor in a cohort sampled during active COVID-19.

The V call is TRBV4-2, the J call TRBJ2-5, with TRBD2 matching 9 bases. This CDR3 contains 15 residues. The trim removed 0 bases at V and 5 bases at J, leaving 4 bases unmatched. CDR1 is LGHNA, CDR2 YNFKEQ, per germline. CDR3 sequence reads: CASSQDPAGGETQYF. In DNA, the CDR3 is TGTGCCAGCAGCCAAGATCCGGCGGGGGGGGAGACCCAGTACTTC.

The V gene is TRBV29-1, the J gene TRBJ2-1; possible D gene TRBD2, 5 bases. Germline lookup yields CDR1 SQVTM and CDR2 ANQGSEA. Trimming took 7 bases from V and 0 from J, leaving 16 bases between them. This CDR3 has 15 residues. For the CDR3, the DNA is TGCAGCGCAGACTTAGCGATAAGCTCCTACAATGAGCAGTTCTTC. Translating it yields CSADLAISSYNEQFF.

The chain combines TRBV15 with TRBJ1-1; D not certain. Trimming stripped 0 bases from V and 5 bases from J, with 10 bases between. Germline V CDR1 and CDR2: LNHNV, YYDKDF (reference sequence). The CDR3 is 14 amino acids. The CDR3 DNA reads TGTGCCACCAGCAGAGATCCCGGGGATACTGAAGCTTTCTTT. This codes for CATSRDPGDTEAFF.

The chain couples TRBV6-5 to TRBJ2-7, with 7 nucleotides matching TRBD1. CDR1 is MNHEY, CDR2 SVGAGI, per germline. J lost 6 bases, V lost 6 bases, and 11 bases had no gene match. This CDR3 contains 14 residues. DNA for the CDR3: TGTGCCAGCAGCAGGACAGGCCAGGTCGGCGAGCAGTACTTC. Its protein product is CASSRTGQVGEQYF.

This chain uses TRBV21-1 with TRBJ1-2; the table assigns TRBD1, which was not confirmed against the DNA. TRBV21-1 is described as a pseudogene. This CDR3 has 12 amino acids. Here the CDR3 reads CASNRQYYGYTF. The CDR3 coding sequence is TGTGCCAGCAACCGACAGTACTATGGCTACACCTTC.

The chain combines TRBV5-5 with TRBJ2-6, with D perhaps TRBD1 (5 bases). The CDR3 totals 17 residues. The germline gives CDR1 SGHKS, CDR2 YYEKEE (reference sequence). V lost 0 bases to trimming and J lost 0 bases, with 10 bases between them. The CDR3 DNA is TGTGCCAGCAGCTTGGTTACAGGACACTCTGGGGCCAACGTCCTGACTTTC. Its translation is CASSLVTGHSGANVLTF.

This chain joins TRBV5-1 and TRBJ2-1; 7 bases are shared with TRBD1. With V trimmed by 2 bases and J by 4 bases, 6 bases remained unmatched. The germline V gene has CDR1 SGHRS and CDR2 YFSETQ. CDR3 length: 15 residues. This CDR3 is CASSFDRAPYNEQFF. CDR3 DNA: TGCGCCAGCAGCTTTGACAGGGCCCCTTACAATGAGCAGTTCTTC.

J is TRBJ2-1 and V is TRBV13; the match to TRBD2 covers 8 bases. This CDR3 is built from 15 residues. With V trimmed by 1 base and J by 8 bases, 7 bases remained unmatched. CDR1 is PRHDT and CDR2 is FYEKMQ in the germline V gene (reference sequence). The CDR3 DNA follows: TGTGCCAGCAGCTTAGATGTCGGGGGGGCCGATGAGCAGTTCTTC. As protein: CASSLDVGGADEQFF. The complete variable domain, with remaining parts taken from reference TRBV13 and TRBJ2-1, reads AAGVIQSPRHLIKEKRETATLKCYPIPRHDTVYWYQQGPGQDPQFLISFYEKMQSDKGSIPDRFSAQQFSDYHSELNMSSLELGDSALYFCASSLDVGGADEQFFGPGTRLTVL.

This chain links TRBV10-3 with TRBJ1-2; maybe TRBD1 (6 bases). CDR1 and CDR2 (germline): ENHRY, SYGVKD. With 2 bases removed from V and 5 bases from J, the gap between germline ends came to 12 bases. The CDR3 covers 14 residues. The CDR3 DNA follows: TGTGCCATCAGTGAGACAGGACAGCTTTATGGCTACACCTTC. It yields the protein CAISETGQLYGYTF.

This clone has at least ten counts. The rearrangement links TRBV3-1 (or the pseudogene TRBV3-2) to TRBJ2-1, with 12 bases that match TRBD2. Trimming cost V 7 bases and J 8 bases; bases outside gene matches: 12. Germline loops: CDR1 LGHDT, CDR2 YNNKEL (reference sequence). The CDR3 loop spans 16 amino acids. CDR3 sequence (DNA): TGTGCCAGCAAGGGGAGACTAGCGGGGGTCGAAGATGAGCAGTTCTTC. Protein product: CASKGRLAGVEDEQFF.

This clone was detected once. V usage is TRBV28 and J usage is TRBJ1-5; D call uncertain. The germline V and J ends were trimmed by 3 bases and 2 bases, with 14 bases remaining between them. Germline V gene data show CDR1 as MDHEN and CDR2 as SYDVKM. CDR3 size: 16 residues. The CDR3 sequence is CASSFRGGWGNQPQHF. In nucleotides, the CDR3 is TGTGCCAGCAGTTTTCGGGGAGGCTGGGGCAATCAGCCCCAGCATTTT. The whole variable domain, remainder taken from reference TRBV28 and TRBJ1-5, is DVKVTQSSRYLVKRTGEKVFLECVQDMDHENMFWYRQDPGLGLRLIYFSYDVKMKEKGDIPEGYSVSREKKERFSLILESASTNQTSMYLCASSFRGGWGNQPQHFGDGTRLSIL.

The gene calls are TRBV5-1 and TRBJ2-7; 7 nucleotides line up with TRBD1. V trimming: 2 bases; J trimming: 4 bases; junction bases outside the gene matches: 9. The CDR3 is made up of 15 amino acids. Germline values: CDR1 SGHRS, CDR2 YFSETQ. CDR3 sequence: CASSLSRDRKYEQYF. DNA for the CDR3: TGCGCCAGCAGCTTATCCCGGGACAGAAAATACGAGCAGTACTTC.

The chain joins TRBV7-2 to TRBJ2-7; maybe TRBD2 (6 bases). Trimming removed 3 bases at V and 7 bases at J, with 16 bases between. The CDR3 consists of 14 residues. Germline V gene sequence: CDR1 SGHTA, CDR2 FQGNSA. CDR3 nucleotides: TGTGCCAGCAGCTTGGGGGACTCACGAGGGGAGCAGTACTTC. It translates to CASSLGDSRGEQYF.

V is TRBV3-1 (or the pseudogene TRBV3-2) and J is TRBJ1-2; 7 bases agree with TRBD1. The CDR3 consists of 15 residues. The germline CDR1 and CDR2 sequences are LGHDT and YNNKEL (reference sequence). J was trimmed by 5 bases and V by 1 base; bases with no gene match: 7. CDR3 in DNA: TGTGCCAGCAGCCAAGGGCCGGGACAGTCATATGGCTACACCTTC. As protein: CASSQGPGQSYGYTF.

The gene calls are TRBV6-6 and TRBJ2-7; maybe TRBD1 (6 bases). The germline V gene encodes CDR1 MNHNY and CDR2 SVGAGI (reference sequence). The CDR3 length is 14 residues. The V gene lost 5 bases and the J gene lost 6 bases, with 17 bases spanning the gap. The CDR3 here is CASSPFDRSGEQYF. DNA for the CDR3: TGTGCCAGCAGTCCCTTCGACAGGAGCGGCGAGCAGTACTTC.

Comment on this clone: One end of the junction varies from germline; a read error may be responsible. The chain is built from TRBV9 and TRBJ2-7; 7 bases align to TRBD2. This CDR3 region has 14 residues. The V gene's germline CDR1 is SGDLS and CDR2 YYNGEE. CDR3 region: CASSPSLAGETLSF. Written as DNA, the CDR3 is TGTGCCAGCAGCCCATCTTTAGCGGGTGAGACTCTCAGCTTC.

This chain uses TRBV5-1 with TRBJ1-6; 8 positions agree with TRBD1. Looked up from germline, CDR1 is SGHRS and CDR2 is YFSETQ. V lost 3 bases to trimming and J lost 9 bases; unmatched junction nucleotides: 5. The CDR3 spans 14 residues. The CDR3 coding sequence is TGCGCCAGCAGCTCGCAGGGGGCAGGTTCACCCCTCCACTTT. Residues: CASSSQGAGSPLHF.

This clone was observed once. Other DNA sequences within the sample encode an identical CDR3. V is TRBV28 and J is TRBJ1-5; D perhaps matches TRBD1 (6 bases). The germline gives CDR1 MDHEN, CDR2 SYDVKM. The CDR3 length is 13 residues. The V and J ends lost 5 bases and 3 bases respectively, with 8 bases between them. The CDR3 region is CASSRTVNQPQHF. The CDR3 bases are TGTGCCAGCAGTCGGACAGTCAATCAGCCCCAGCATTTT.

This clone showed up just a few times. This chain joins TRBV3-1 (or the pseudogene TRBV3-2) and TRBJ2-4; 8 bases align to TRBD2. Germline CDR1 LGHDT, CDR2 YNNKEL (reference sequence). The CDR3 runs 14 residues. J gave up 4 bases and V 4 bases, and 3 bases lay outside the gene matches. The CDR3 sequence is CASSPGLEKNIQYF. In DNA form, the CDR3 reads TGTGCCAGCAGCCCGGGACTAGAAAAAAACATTCAGTACTTC.

The chain links TRBV7-3 to TRBJ2-3, with 8 bases aligning to TRBD2. Germline trimming cut 0 bases from V and 2 bases from J; bases unmatched to any gene: 1. The germline V gene encodes CDR1 SGHTA and CDR2 FQGTGA. The CDR3 contains 15 residues. CDR3 sequence (DNA): TGTGCCAGCAGCTTAACCGGGGGGGCCACAGATACGCAGTATTTT. It is translated as CASSLTGGATDTQYF.

CDR3 protein: CASISYARQGSHTEAFF. CDR3 DNA: TGTGCCAGCATCTCTTACGCCCGACAGGGCTCTCACACTGAAGCTTTCTTT. The chain links TRBV27 to TRBJ1-1; 7 positions agree with TRBD1. Germline CDR1 reads MNHEY; CDR2 reads SMNVEV (reference sequence). The CDR3 is 17 amino acids. After removal of 7 bases from V and 3 bases from J, the junction contained 17 bases not matched to a gene.

V is TRBV18 and J is TRBJ2-3; 8 bases fit TRBD2. Germline values: CDR1 KGHSH, CDR2 LQKENI. The ends lost 5 bases at V and 3 bases at J; junction bases unmatched: 10. This CDR3 is built from 16 residues. The CDR3 nucleotides read TGTGCCAGCTCAACAGCTCCGGGACTAGTAACAGATACGCAGTATTTT. This sequence encodes CASSTAPGLVTDTQYF. Variable domain in full (rest from reference TRBV18 and TRBJ2-3): NAGVMQNPRHLVRRRGQEARLRCSPMKGHSHVYWYRQLPEEGLKFMVYLQKENIIDESGMPKERFSAEFPKEGPSILRIQQVVRGDSAAYFCASSTAPGLVTDTQYFGPGTRLTVL.

This chain uses TRBV2 with TRBJ2-1, with TRBD1 identical over 7 bases. V lost 8 bases and J lost 2; bases outside the gene matches: 9. The CDR3 has 15 residues. Germline CDR1 reads SNHLY; CDR2 reads FYNNEI. CDR3 loop: CASSILRGTYNEQFF. The CDR3 nucleotides are TGTGCCAGCTCGATTCTCAGGGGGACCTACAATGAGCAGTTCTTC.

V usage is TRBV21-1 and J usage is TRBJ1-3; the table's D call of TRBD1 was not tested on the DNA. TRBV21-1 is assigned pseudogene status. CDR3 length: 15 residues. The CDR3 nucleotides read TGTGCCAGCAGCAATGGTCAGGTGCTTGGAAACACCATATATTTT. As protein: CASSNGQVLGNTIYF.

The V call is TRBV19, the J call TRBJ2-7, with 10 bases that match TRBD1. The CDR3 contains 16 residues. The trim removed 3 bases at V and 1 base at J, leaving 6 bases unmatched. Germline V gives CDR1 LNHDA, CDR2 SQIVND (reference sequence). CDR3 in DNA: TGTGCCAGTAGTATCCCGGCGGGACAGGGGTCCTACGAGCAGTACTTC. It yields the protein CASSIPAGQGSYEQYF.

The CDR3 is CASSPLGLALETQYF. The CDR3, as DNA: TGTGCCAGCAGCCCCCTTGGACTAGCCCTTGAGACCCAGTACTTC. This rearrangement joins TRBV3-1 (or the pseudogene TRBV3-2) to TRBJ2-5; 8 bases agree with TRBD2. Germline trimming cut 4 bases from V and 5 bases from J; bases unmatched to any gene: 9. The CDR3 extends over 15 amino acids. Germline CDR1 and CDR2: LGHDT and YNNKEL (reference sequence).

The CDR3 spells CASSSQGGGTEAFF. The CDR3 DNA is TGCGCCAGCAGCTCCCAGGGAGGTGGCACTGAAGCTTTCTTT. The genes are TRBV5-1 and TRBJ1-1; TRBD1 is a possible D gene (5 bases). The CDR3 is 14 amino acids. The germline gives CDR1 SGHRS, CDR2 YFSETQ. V was shortened by 3 bases and J by 4 bases, with 13 bases between the two germline ends.

This chain uses TRBV7-2 with TRBJ2-2; 7 nucleotides line up with TRBD2. CDR3 length: 18 residues. The germline gives CDR1 SGHTA, CDR2 FQGNSA. J was trimmed by 2 bases and V by 2 bases; bases with no gene match: 11. The CDR3 sequence: CASSLFQAGEGNTGELFF. CDR3 coding DNA: TGTGCCAGCAGCTTATTTCAGGCGGGAGAGGGCAACACCGGGGAGCTGTTTTTT.

The V and J genes are TRBV6-1 and TRBJ1-3; D remains ambiguous. There are 17 residues in the CDR3. Trimming shortened V by 0 bases and J by 2 bases, and 14 bases separated the two germline ends. The germline V gene has CDR1 MNHNS and CDR2 SASEGT. DNA for the CDR3: TGTGCCAGCAGTGAAGCGCTTTCGGGAGGTGCTGGAAACACCATATATTTT. It specifies CASSEALSGGAGNTIYF.